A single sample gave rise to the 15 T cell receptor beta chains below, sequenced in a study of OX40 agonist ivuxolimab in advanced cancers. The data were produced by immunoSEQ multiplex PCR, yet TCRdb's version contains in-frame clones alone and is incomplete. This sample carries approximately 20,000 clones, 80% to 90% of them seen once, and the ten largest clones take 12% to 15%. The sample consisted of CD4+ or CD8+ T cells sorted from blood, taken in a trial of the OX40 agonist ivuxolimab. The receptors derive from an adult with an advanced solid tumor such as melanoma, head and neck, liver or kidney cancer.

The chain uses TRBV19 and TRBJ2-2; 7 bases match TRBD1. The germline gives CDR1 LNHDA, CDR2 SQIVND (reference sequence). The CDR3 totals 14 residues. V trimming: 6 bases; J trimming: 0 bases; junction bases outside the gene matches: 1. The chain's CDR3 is CASSGTANTGELFF. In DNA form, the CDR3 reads TGTGCCAGTAGCGGGACAGCGAACACCGGGGAGCTGTTTTTT.

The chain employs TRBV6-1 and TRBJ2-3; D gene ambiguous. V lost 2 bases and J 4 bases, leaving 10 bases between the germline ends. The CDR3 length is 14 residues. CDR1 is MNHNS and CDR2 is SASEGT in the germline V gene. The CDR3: CASSEIRGADTQYF. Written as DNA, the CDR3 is TGTGCCAGCAGTGAAATTAGAGGCGCAGATACGCAGTATTTT.

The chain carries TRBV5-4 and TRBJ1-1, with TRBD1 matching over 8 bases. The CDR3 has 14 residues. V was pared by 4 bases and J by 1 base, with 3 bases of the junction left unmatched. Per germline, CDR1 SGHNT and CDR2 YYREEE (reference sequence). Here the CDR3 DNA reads TGTGCCAGCAGCATCGGACAGGGGAACACTGAAGCTTTCTTT. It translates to CASSIGQGNTEAFF.

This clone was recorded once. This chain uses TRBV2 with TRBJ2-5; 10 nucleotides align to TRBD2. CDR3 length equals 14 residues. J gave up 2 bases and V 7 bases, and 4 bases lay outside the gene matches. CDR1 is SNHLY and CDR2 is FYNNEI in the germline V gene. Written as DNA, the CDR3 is TGTGCCAGCACACAGCGGGGGGGTCAAGAGACCCAGTACTTC. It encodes CASTQRGGQETQYF.

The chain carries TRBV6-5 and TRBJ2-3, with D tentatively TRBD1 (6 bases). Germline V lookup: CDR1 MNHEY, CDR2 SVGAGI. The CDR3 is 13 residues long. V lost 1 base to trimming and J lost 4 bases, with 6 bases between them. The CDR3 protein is CASSYYRADTQYF. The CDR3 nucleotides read TGTGCCAGCAGTTACTACAGGGCAGATACGCAGTATTTT.

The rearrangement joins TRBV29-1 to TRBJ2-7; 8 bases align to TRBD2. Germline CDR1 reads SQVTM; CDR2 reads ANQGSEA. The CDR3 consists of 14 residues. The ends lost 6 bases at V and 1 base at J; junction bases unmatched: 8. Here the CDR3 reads CSVVGGDRSYEQYF. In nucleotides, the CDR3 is TGCAGCGTCGTCGGGGGGGATAGGTCCTACGAGCAGTACTTC.

The CDR3 reads CASTVTGERNQPQHF. DNA of the CDR3: TGTGCCAGCACCGTAACAGGGGAGAGGAATCAGCCCCAGCATTTT. The J gene is TRBJ1-5, the V gene TRBV6-5; 7 bases are a match to TRBD1. Germline values: CDR1 MNHEY, CDR2 SVGAGI. V trimming: 7 bases; J trimming: 4 bases; junction bases outside the gene matches: 10. The CDR3 runs 15 residues.

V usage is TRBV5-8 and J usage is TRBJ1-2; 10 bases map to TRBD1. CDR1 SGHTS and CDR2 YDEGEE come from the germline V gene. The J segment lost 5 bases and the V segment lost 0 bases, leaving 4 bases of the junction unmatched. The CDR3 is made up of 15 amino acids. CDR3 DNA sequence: TGTGCCAGCAGCTTGGCCCCGGGACAGGGGTATGGCTACACCTTC. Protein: CASSLAPGQGYGYTF.

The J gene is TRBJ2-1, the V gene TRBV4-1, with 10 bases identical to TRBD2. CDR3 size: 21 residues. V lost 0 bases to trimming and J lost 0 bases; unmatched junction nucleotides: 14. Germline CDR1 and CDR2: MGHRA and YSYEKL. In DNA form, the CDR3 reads TGCGCCAGCAGCCAAGACAGCCCCCGTAGCGGGAGGAAAAGCTCCTACAATGAGCAGTTCTTC. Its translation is CASSQDSPRSGRKSSYNEQFF.

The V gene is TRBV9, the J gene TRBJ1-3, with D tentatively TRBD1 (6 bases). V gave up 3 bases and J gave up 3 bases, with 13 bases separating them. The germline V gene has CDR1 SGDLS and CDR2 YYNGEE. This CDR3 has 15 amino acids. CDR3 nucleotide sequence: TGTGCCAGCAGCGCCTCCGGGACACTTGGAAACACCATATATTTT. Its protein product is CASSASGTLGNTIYF. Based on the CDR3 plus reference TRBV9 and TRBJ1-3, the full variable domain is DSGVTQTPKHLITATGQRVTLRCSPRSGDLSVYWYQQSLDQGLQFLIQYYNGEERAKGNILERFSAQQFPDLHSELNLSSLELGDSALYFCASSASGTLGNTIYFGEGSWLTVV.

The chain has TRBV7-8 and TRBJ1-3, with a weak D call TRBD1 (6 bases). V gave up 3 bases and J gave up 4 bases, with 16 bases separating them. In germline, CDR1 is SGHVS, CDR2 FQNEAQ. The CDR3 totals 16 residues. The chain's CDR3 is CASSFRTAHPGNTIYF. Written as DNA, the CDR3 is TGTGCCAGCAGCTTTAGGACAGCCCATCCCGGAAACACCATATATTTT.

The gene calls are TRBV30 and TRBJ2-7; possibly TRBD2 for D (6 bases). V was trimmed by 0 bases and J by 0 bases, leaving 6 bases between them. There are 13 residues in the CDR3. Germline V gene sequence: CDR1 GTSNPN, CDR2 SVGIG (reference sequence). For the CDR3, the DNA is TGTGCCTGGAGTGTGGGGGGCTCCTACGAGCAGTACTTC. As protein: CAWSVGGSYEQYF.

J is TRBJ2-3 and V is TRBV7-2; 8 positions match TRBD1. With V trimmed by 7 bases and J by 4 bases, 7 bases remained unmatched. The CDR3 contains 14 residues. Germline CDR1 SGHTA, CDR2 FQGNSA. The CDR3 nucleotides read TGTGCCAGCAAAAGACAGGGGCTTTCAGATACGCAGTATTTT. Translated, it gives CASKRQGLSDTQYF.

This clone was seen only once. This CDR3 is CASSPQRQVSGNTIYF. CDR3 nucleotides: TGTGCCAGCTCACCACAGAGACAGGTCTCTGGAAACACCATATATTTT. V gene TRBV18 combines with J gene TRBJ1-3, with D perhaps matching TRBD1 (6 bases). The CDR3 is 16 residues long. V was trimmed by 1 base and J by 0 bases, leaving 10 bases between them. Germline V gene sequence: CDR1 KGHSH, CDR2 LQKENI.

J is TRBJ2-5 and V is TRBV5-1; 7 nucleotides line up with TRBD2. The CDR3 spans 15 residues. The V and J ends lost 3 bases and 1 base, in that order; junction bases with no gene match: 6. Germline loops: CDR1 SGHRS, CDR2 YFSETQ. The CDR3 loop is CASSSSGLSQETQYF. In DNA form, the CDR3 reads TGCGCCAGCAGCTCTAGCGGACTCTCCCAAGAGACCCAGTACTTC.